This T cell receptor (beta chain) was documented in a study of cytomegalovirus exposure and HLA in healthy donors. Study conclusions and caveats: Among TCR beta chains, those listed as cytomegalovirus-associated numbered under 200. Later on, an analysis tied approximately 17,000 TCR beta sequences to HLA alleles at 0.05 false discovery rate. In a later analysis, a missense DCLRE1C variant was linked to TCR beta V- and J-gene trimming.

Comments on this clone: The antigen is not known.

V was clipped by 2 bases and J by 0 bases; unmatched bases: 6. Germline V CDR1 and CDR2: SGHDT, YYEEEE. CDR3 length: 16 residues. The PCR used 60 Vbeta and 13 Jbeta primers. In the original processing: Later analysis identified 80 million to 85 million unique TCR beta chains, about 12 million shared. TCRdb keeps only in-frame clones here, not all; method: immunoSEQ multiplex PCR. That table gives V, J and clone size, and the DNA gave D and trimming. The table includes 150,000 to 200,000 clones, about 86% detected once. This clonotype was obtained from a young woman in good health and CMV-seropositive. Material: PBMCs. The chain recombines TRBV5-6 with TRBJ2-3; 7 bases are shared with TRBD2. CDR3 bases: TGTGCCAGCAGCTTCGGCGGGGGTCCTAGCACAGATACGCAGTATTTT. Protein sequence: CASSFGGGPSTDTQYF.